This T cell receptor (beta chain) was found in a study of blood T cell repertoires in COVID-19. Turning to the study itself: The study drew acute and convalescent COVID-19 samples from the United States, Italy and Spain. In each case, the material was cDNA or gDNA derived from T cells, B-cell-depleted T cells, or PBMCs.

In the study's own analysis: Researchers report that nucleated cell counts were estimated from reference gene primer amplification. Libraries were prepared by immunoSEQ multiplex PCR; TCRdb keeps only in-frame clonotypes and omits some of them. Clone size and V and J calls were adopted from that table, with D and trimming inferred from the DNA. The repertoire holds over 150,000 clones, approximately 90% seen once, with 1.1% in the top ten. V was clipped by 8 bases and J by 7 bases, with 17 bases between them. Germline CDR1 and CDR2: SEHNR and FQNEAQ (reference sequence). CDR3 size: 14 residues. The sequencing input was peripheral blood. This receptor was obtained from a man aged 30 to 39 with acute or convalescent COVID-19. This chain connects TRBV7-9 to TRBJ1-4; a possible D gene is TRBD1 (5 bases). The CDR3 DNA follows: TGTGCCAGCTCGGCGGGGGGGTCGGGTGAAAAACTGTTTTTT. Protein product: CASSAGGSGEKLFF.